These 17 T cell receptor beta chains share one sample of origin, sequenced in a study of early T cells in non-severe SARS-CoV-2 infection. TCRdb re-called the 5' RACE reads with MiXCR, one entry per CDR3 protein. This sample has more than 35,000 distinct CDR3 sequences, with roughly 11% found just once. The sample consisted of whole blood. The receptors originated from an adult who was a healthcare worker with PCR-confirmed SARS-CoV-2 infection or an uninfected control (not recorded which).

The gene calls are TRBV19 and TRBJ1-5; D is perhaps TRBD1 (6 bases). CDR3 length equals 15 residues. The germline V and J ends were trimmed by 3 bases and 3 bases, with 12 bases remaining between them. CDR1 LNHDA and CDR2 SQIVND come from the germline V gene (reference sequence). CDR3 DNA sequence: TGTGCCAGTAGTATCGAAAACAGGGTCAATCAGCCCCAGCATTTT. Amino acids: CASSIENRVNQPQHF.

V usage is TRBV10-3 and J usage is TRBJ2-7; 7 nucleotides line up with TRBD1. The V segment lost 3 bases and the J segment 5 bases; nucleotides outside the gene matches: 1. This CDR3 is built from 12 residues. Germline V gene sequence: CDR1 ENHRY, CDR2 SYGVKD. The CDR3 sequence is CAISDRGNEQYF. In DNA, the CDR3 is TGTGCCATCAGTGACAGGGGGAACGAGCAGTACTTC.

This clonotype was observed at least ten times. This chain joins TRBV4-2 and TRBJ2-1; TRBD2 matches at 8 bases. CDR3 length equals 15 residues. After removal of 0 bases from V and 2 bases from J, the junction contained 0 bases not matched to a gene. CDR1 and CDR2 from the germline V gene are LGHNA and YNFKEQ. The CDR3 bases are TGTGCCAGCAGCCAAGAGCGGGAGGCCTACAATGAGCAGTTCTTC. It codes for CASSQEREAYNEQFF.

This clonotype was seen many times. This chain joins TRBV19 and TRBJ1-6, with D unresolved. This CDR3 comprises 16 residues. With 3 bases removed from V and 5 bases from J, the gap between germline ends came to 14 bases. Germline V CDR1 and CDR2: LNHDA, SQIVND (reference sequence). CDR3 loop: CASSIYAGTDNSPLHF. CDR3 nucleotides: TGTGCCAGTAGTATTTATGCAGGAACCGATAATTCACCCCTCCACTTT.

This clonotype came up many times. The chain joins TRBV18 to TRBJ1-3; 7 nucleotides line up with TRBD1. J lost 0 bases, V lost 2 bases, and 19 bases had no gene match. Germline CDR1 reads KGHSH; CDR2 reads LQKENI. The CDR3 is 21 residues long. This CDR3 reads CASSPFLAGQPSPSSGNTIYF. The CDR3 nucleotides read TGTGCCAGCTCACCATTCCTTGCGGGACAGCCAAGCCCCAGCTCTGGAAACACCATATATTTT. Combining the CDR3 with reference TRBV18 and TRBJ1-3 gives the whole variable domain NAGVMQNPRHLVRRRGQEARLRCSPMKGHSHVYWYRQLPEEGLKFMVYLQKENIIDESGMPKERFSAEFPKEGPSILRIQQVVRGDSAAYFCASSPFLAGQPSPSSGNTIYFGEGSWLTVV.

This clonotype appeared many times. This sequence joins TRBV11-2 and TRBJ2-7; 7 bases agree with TRBD2. V shed 1 base and J 8 bases; nucleotides not matched to a gene: 2. This CDR3 is 12 amino acids long. Germline CDR1 is SGHAT and CDR2 is FQNNGV. The CDR3 protein is CASSLGEGKQYF. The CDR3 bases are TGTGCCAGCAGCTTAGGGGAGGGAAAGCAGTACTTC. The full variable domain, its missing parts supplied by reference TRBV11-2 and TRBJ2-7, is EAGVAQSPRYKIIEKRQSVAFWCNPISGHATLYWYQQILGQGPKLLIQFQNNGVVDDSQLPKDRFSAERLKGVDSTLKIQPAKLEDSAVYLCASSLGEGKQYFGPGTRLTVT.

This clonotype was counted many times. V usage is TRBV6-2 or TRBV6-3 and J usage is TRBJ2-4, with D perhaps TRBD2 (5 bases). V dropped 0 bases and J dropped 8 bases, with 5 bases sitting between them. Germline V gives CDR1 MNHEY, CDR2 SVGEGT. The CDR3 loop spans 12 amino acids. This CDR3 reads CASSYSRDIQYF. CDR3 DNA: TGTGCCAGCAGTTACTCGAGGGACATTCAGTACTTC.

The CDR3 protein is CASSQDRWTTLTAEQFF. The CDR3 region has the DNA TGTGCCAGCAGCCAAGACCGATGGACTACCCTTACAGCTGAGCAGTTCTTC. The chain carries TRBV3-1 and TRBJ2-1, with D possibly being TRBD2 (6 bases). The V and J ends lost 0 bases and 9 bases respectively, with 21 bases between them. CDR1 is LGHDT, CDR2 YNNKEL, per germline (reference sequence). The CDR3 has 17 residues.

This clonotype was counted once. This may be a read error: a much more frequent sequence differs by one nucleotide. The chain has TRBV20-1 and TRBJ1-2; weak D call: TRBD1 (6 bases). V lost 1 base and J 5 bases, leaving 14 bases between the germline ends. Germline lookup yields CDR1 DFQATT and CDR2 SNEGSKA (reference sequence). The CDR3 is 14 amino acids. The CDR3 DNA sequence: TGCAGTGCTAGAGGAAGGGCAGGGGAATATGGCTACACCTTC. Translation gives CSARGRAGEYGYTF.

This clonotype was picked up many times. This chain uses TRBV19 with TRBJ1-5; no firm D call. CDR1 is LNHDA, CDR2 SQIVND, per germline (reference sequence). V was clipped by 4 bases and J by 2 bases, with 18 bases between them. CDR3 length equals 17 residues. The CDR3 coding sequence is TGTGCCAGTAGTACCCGGGCAAGCCTCGACGGCAATCAGCCCCAGCATTTT. It is translated as CASSTRASLDGNQPQHF.

The J gene is TRBJ2-7, the V gene TRBV6-2 or TRBV6-3; D is ambiguous. CDR1 and CDR2 (germline): MNHEY, SVGEGT. V lost 0 bases and J lost 0, with 15 bases in between. The CDR3 is 17 amino acids. In DNA, the CDR3 is TGTGCCAGCAGTTACTCGCCAGCGACTGATACCTCCTACGAGCAGTACTTC. Its translation: CASSYSPATDTSYEQYF.

This clonotype was picked up a small number of times. This chain joins TRBV12-3 or TRBV12-4 and TRBJ2-7, with a weak D call TRBD1 (5 bases). V lost 5 bases and J lost 5, with 13 bases in between. This CDR3 is 13 amino acids long. In nucleotides, the CDR3 is TGTGCCAGCAGTGAATCGGACACCCACGAGCAGTACTTC. It yields the protein CASSESDTHEQYF.

The rearrangement uses TRBV20-1 and TRBJ2-7; D not resolved. Germline V lookup: CDR1 DFQATT, CDR2 SNEGSKA (reference sequence). V was cut by 5 bases and J by 7 bases, with 15 bases left in between. The CDR3 extends over 12 amino acids. CDR3 amino acids: CSARLVGYEQYF. The CDR3, as DNA: TGCAGTGCTCGCCTCGTGGGGTATGAGCAGTACTTC.

This clonotype was counted ten times or more. The chain has TRBV12-3 or TRBV12-4 and TRBJ2-4; possibly TRBD1 or TRBD2 for D (5 bases each). V gave up 8 bases and J gave up 3 bases, with 17 bases separating them. This CDR3 comprises 15 residues. The CDR3 DNA follows: TGTGCCAGCGGGGCGAGGGGTACGAGCAAAAACATTCAGTACTTC. Its protein is CASGARGTSKNIQYF.

This sequence joins TRBV7-8 and TRBJ2-7; D gene ambiguous. V lost 5 bases and J lost 9, with 17 bases in between. Germline V CDR1 and CDR2: SGHVS, FQNEAQ. This CDR3 has 13 residues. The CDR3 loop reads CASSLQALRTQYF. The CDR3 DNA sequence: TGTGCCAGCAGCCTCCAGGCGTTGAGGACGCAGTACTTC.

The chain carries TRBV29-1 and TRBJ2-1; a possible D gene is TRBD1 (6 bases). The CDR3 is 14 residues long. Trimming pared 0 bases from V and 5 bases from J, leaving 11 bases between. The V gene's germline CDR1 is SQVTM and CDR2 ANQGSEA. The CDR3, as DNA: TGCAGCGTTGAAGACCCGGACAGCAACAATGAGCAGTTCTTC. Its translation: CSVEDPDSNNEQFF.

This clonotype was detected many times. V usage is TRBV5-5 and J usage is TRBJ2-1; 7 bases map to TRBD2. V lost 4 bases and J lost 0; bases outside the gene matches: 7. Germline CDR1 and CDR2: SGHKS and YYEKEE (reference sequence). This CDR3 is built from 16 residues. The CDR3 bases are TGTGCCAGCAGCCTCTCCGGACTAGTCTCCTACAATGAGCAGTTCTTC. Residues: CASSLSGLVSYNEQFF.